Presented here are 22 T cell receptor beta chains from one specimen sequenced in a study of blood T cell repertoires in COVID-19. Sequencing used immunoSEQ multiplex PCR; TCRdb keeps in-frame clones, though not all of them. The sample lists over 140,000 clones, 75% to 80% seen once, with under 3% in the top ten. The sample consisted of PBMCs or T cells enriched from blood (not recorded which). The receptors were gathered from a woman between 50 and 59 years old who had recovered from COVID-19.

This sequence joins TRBV25-1 and TRBJ2-2; D possibly corresponds to TRBD1 (6 bases). Trimming took 1 base from V and 0 from J, leaving 9 bases between them. The CDR3 is 16 amino acids. The germline CDR1 and CDR2 sequences are MGHDK and SYGVNS. The CDR3 spells CASSEFRTANTGELFF. In nucleotides, the CDR3 is TGTGCCAGCAGTGAATTTAGGACAGCGAACACCGGGGAGCTGTTTTTT.

The rearrangement links TRBV6-5 to TRBJ2-7; tentative D call: TRBD1 (5 bases). Trimming left V 5 bases short and J 2 bases short, with 13 bases between. The CDR3 extends over 14 amino acids. Germline CDR1 MNHEY, CDR2 SVGAGI. The CDR3 DNA sequence: TGTGCCAGCAGTATTGGACAAGAGGCCTACGAGCAGTACTTC. Encoded protein: CASSIGQEAYEQYF.

Written as DNA, the CDR3 is TGCAGCGCCTCCGTTCGGTGGGGCCATGAGCAGTTCTTC. Translating it yields CSASVRWGHEQFF. The chain joins TRBV29-1 to TRBJ2-1; the D gene is possibly TRBD1 (5 bases). The V and J ends lost 7 bases and 8 bases respectively, with 18 bases between them. Germline-derived CDR1 and CDR2 are SQVTM and ANQGSEA. CDR3 length equals 13 residues.

The chain has TRBV5-8 and TRBJ2-7, with 8 bases aligning to TRBD1. The CDR3 covers 15 residues. Germline-derived CDR1 and CDR2 are SGHTS and YDEGEE. V dropped 4 bases and J dropped 3; count of bases not matched to a gene: 9. As DNA, the CDR3 is TGTGCCAGCAGCGTGTTAGGACAGGGCCTCTACGAGCAGTACTTC. It translates to CASSVLGQGLYEQYF.

The chain carries TRBV7-8 and TRBJ1-6; 7 nucleotides agree with TRBD1. Germline CDR1 and CDR2: SGHVS and FQNEAQ. The CDR3 consists of 16 residues. V lost 5 bases to trimming and J lost 8 bases; unmatched junction nucleotides: 12. CDR3 nucleotide sequence: TGTGCCAGCAGCAGATTCCGGACAGGACAGGATTCACCCCTCCACTTT. It codes for CASSRFRTGQDSPLHF. The entire variable domain, with the rest obtained from reference TRBV7-8 and TRBJ1-6, is as follows: GAGVSQSPRYKVAKRGQDVALRCDPISGHVSLFWYQQALGQGPEFLTYFQNEAQLDKSGLPSDRFFAERPEGSVSTLKIQRTQQEDSAVYLCASSRFRTGQDSPLHFGNGTRLTVT.

The chain recombines TRBV19 with TRBJ1-2; weak D call: TRBD1 (6 bases). With 5 bases removed from V and 2 bases from J, the gap between germline ends came to 12 bases. CDR1 is LNHDA and CDR2 is SQIVND in the germline V gene (reference sequence). The CDR3 spans 14 residues. CDR3 bases: TGTGCCAGTAGTGCCTCAACAGGGAACTATGGCTACACCTTC. Amino acids: CASSASTGNYGYTF.

The chain uses TRBV5-6 and TRBJ2-7; D ambiguous. This CDR3 has 17 amino acids. CDR1 and CDR2 from the germline V gene are SGHDT and YYEEEE. V shed 2 bases and J shed 0 bases, with 18 bases lying between them. CDR3 DNA sequence: TGTGCCAGCAGCTTAAACAGCTTGAGTTCGCTCTCCTACGAGCAGTACTTC. Encoded protein: CASSLNSLSSLSYEQYF.

The rearrangement links TRBV10-3 to TRBJ2-7, with 13 bases that match TRBD2. J lost 0 bases, V lost 3 bases, and 8 bases had no gene match. CDR3 length equals 18 residues. Germline V lookup: CDR1 ENHRY, CDR2 SYGVKD. The CDR3, as DNA: TGTGCCATCAGTGACTTTGGGACTAGCGGGACAAGCTCCTACGAGCAGTACTTC. Amino acids: CAISDFGTSGTSSYEQYF.

This chain connects TRBV28 to TRBJ2-2, with a possible D match to TRBD2 (7 bases). With 5 bases removed from V and 5 bases from J, the gap between germline ends came to 21 bases. CDR1 MDHEN and CDR2 SYDVKM come from the germline V gene. The CDR3 sequence is 17 residues long. CDR3 loop: CASSTFTPGEGTGELFF. The CDR3 DNA reads as TGTGCCAGCAGTACATTTACGCCAGGGGAGGGGACCGGGGAGCTGTTTTTT. The complete variable domain, with remaining parts taken from reference TRBV28 and TRBJ2-2, reads DVKVTQSSRYLVKRTGEKVFLECVQDMDHENMFWYRQDPGLGLRLIYFSYDVKMKEKGDIPEGYSVSREKKERFSLILESASTNQTSMYLCASSTFTPGEGTGELFFGEGSRLTVL.

The rearrangement links TRBV7-8 to TRBJ2-2, with D hard to call. V lost 1 base and J lost 1, with 4 bases in between. Germline V gives CDR1 SGHVS, CDR2 FQNEAQ. The CDR3 is 14 residues long. CDR3 residues: CASSLGVNTGELFF. Written as DNA, the CDR3 is TGTGCCAGCAGCTTAGGCGTGAACACCGGGGAGCTGTTTTTT.

The chain links TRBV16 to TRBJ2-7; 9 positions agree with TRBD1. J lost 7 bases, V lost 1 base, and 11 bases had no gene match. This CDR3 region has 16 residues. Looked up from germline, CDR1 is KGHSY and CDR2 is FQNENV. The CDR3 loop reads CASSQFPSTGGGEQYF. The CDR3 DNA is TGTGCCAGCAGCCAATTCCCCTCGACAGGGGGAGGTGAGCAGTACTTC.

V usage is TRBV28 and J usage is TRBJ2-6; 7 bases match TRBD1. Germline loops: CDR1 MDHEN, CDR2 SYDVKM. V trimming: 3 bases; J trimming: 0 bases; junction bases outside the gene matches: 5. CDR3 length: 17 residues. As DNA, the CDR3 is TGTGCCAGCAGTTTGACAGGGTCCGTCTCTGGGGCCAACGTCCTGACTTTC. Translated: CASSLTGSVSGANVLTF.

The gene calls are TRBV27 and TRBJ2-1; TRBD2 matches 7 bases. V was clipped by 4 bases and J by 0 bases; unmatched bases: 12. Germline loops: CDR1 MNHEY, CDR2 SMNVEV (reference sequence). The CDR3 runs 18 residues. CDR3 protein: CASSWLPGTSVSYNEQFF. For the CDR3, the DNA is TGTGCCAGCAGTTGGTTGCCGGGAACTAGCGTCTCCTACAATGAGCAGTTCTTC.

The genes are TRBV9 and TRBJ1-3; 8 bases agree with TRBD1. CDR3 length: 14 amino acids. V was clipped by 3 bases and J by 4 bases; unmatched bases: 3. Germline V lookup: CDR1 SGDLS, CDR2 YYNGEE. The CDR3 is CASSGQGLGNTIYF. DNA for the CDR3: TGTGCCAGCAGCGGACAGGGGTTAGGAAACACCATATATTTT.

This clone has a handful of counts. The chain joins TRBV3-1 (or the pseudogene TRBV3-2) to TRBJ1-1, with TRBD1 as a possible D gene (6 bases). Trimming cost V 6 bases and J 7 bases, with 15 bases left between them. Germline V CDR1 and CDR2: LGHDT, YNNKEL (reference sequence). The CDR3 is 13 residues long. This CDR3 reads CASSRQERVEAFF. CDR3 DNA sequence: TGTGCCAGCAGTCGACAGGAGAGGGTTGAAGCTTTCTTT.

The chain recombines TRBV29-1 with TRBJ2-2; tentative D call: TRBD1 (5 bases). This CDR3 has 12 residues. CDR1 and CDR2 from the germline V gene are SQVTM and ANQGSEA. V gave up 8 bases and J gave up 0 bases, with 7 bases separating them. The DNA for the CDR3 is TGCAGCATCAGGGCGAACACCGGGGAGCTGTTTTTT. Amino acid sequence: CSIRANTGELFF.

This chain links TRBV30 with TRBJ1-1; perhaps TRBD1 as D (5 bases). CDR1 is GTSNPN, CDR2 SVGIG, per germline (reference sequence). The CDR3 loop spans 12 amino acids. Trimming removed 7 bases from V and 1 base from J, with 10 bases in between. The CDR3 region has the DNA TGTGCCTTCGACAGCCGGAACACTGAAGCTTTCTTT. Translating it yields CAFDSRNTEAFF.

This rearrangement joins TRBV18 to TRBJ1-1, with D perhaps matching TRBD1 (5 bases). V lost 3 bases and J lost 3, with 20 bases in between. CDR1 and CDR2 (germline): KGHSH, LQKENI. The CDR3 has 17 amino acids. The CDR3 spells CASSPPNGGVMDTEAFF. Here the CDR3 DNA reads TGTGCCAGCTCACCCCCGAATGGGGGGGTGATGGACACTGAAGCTTTCTTT.

The rearrangement uses TRBV7-6 and TRBJ2-3, with D tentatively TRBD2 (7 bases). CDR3 length: 12 residues. Looked up from germline, CDR1 is SGHVS and CDR2 is FNYEAQ. Deletions cut 10 bases from V and 7 bases from J, with 15 bases between. CDR3 sequence: CATRGAGYTQYF. The CDR3 DNA follows: TGTGCCACCCGGGGGGCGGGGTATACGCAGTATTTT.

This chain uses TRBV30 with TRBJ2-3; D is uncertain. In germline, CDR1 is GTSNPN, CDR2 SVGIG (reference sequence). The CDR3 length is 12 residues. V was pared by 3 bases and J by 4 bases, with 8 bases between. CDR3: CAWRESPDTQYF. CDR3 bases: TGTGCCTGGAGGGAGAGTCCAGATACGCAGTATTTT.

The chain uses TRBV6-2 or TRBV6-3 and TRBJ2-3; TRBD2 matches at 11 bases. The V segment lost 5 bases and the J segment 4 bases; nucleotides outside the gene matches: 5. Germline CDR1 is MNHEY and CDR2 is SVGEGT. The length of the CDR3 is 15 residues. For the CDR3, the DNA is TGTGCCAGCAGTCCATGGACTAGCGGGTCAGATACGCAGTATTTT. Translated: CASSPWTSGSDTQYF.

The chain carries TRBV3-1 (or the pseudogene TRBV3-2) and TRBJ1-1, with no clear D. Trimming left V 0 bases short and J 12 bases short, with 17 bases between. This CDR3 region has 14 residues. CDR1 and CDR2 (germline): LGHDT, YNNKEL (reference sequence). The DNA of the CDR3 is TGTGCCAGCAGCCAAGATGCGGGAGGGTTTGGGACTTTCTTT. It is translated as CASSQDAGGFGTFF.